The 31 T cell receptor beta chains given below trace back to one sample, sequenced in a study of blood T cells in healthy people across ages. A second PCR of 7 to 11 cycles used a sample-barcoded 5' primer and a J-beta primer mix. MiXCR, applied by TCRdb to the 5' RACE reads, yields one record per CDR3 protein. In the table there are some 370,000 distinct CDR3 sequences, approximately 52% of which are singletons. Material for sequencing was blood. Receptors originate from a man between 60 and 70 years old in good health.

The chain uses TRBV20-1 and TRBJ2-4, with TRBD2 identical over 8 bases. The CDR3 totals 17 residues. The germline gives CDR1 DFQATT, CDR2 SNEGSKA (reference sequence). With 3 bases clipped from V and 0 bases from J, the junction kept 10 bases outside the gene matches. CDR3 residues: CSASWGTSGLAKNIQYF. The CDR3 DNA reads as TGCAGTGCTAGTTGGGGAACTAGCGGCCTAGCCAAAAACATTCAGTACTTC.

This clonotype was counted between two and nine times. The gene calls are TRBV6-7 and TRBJ2-1; no reliable D call. TRBV6-7 is an ORF, with its function uncertain. V lost 5 bases and J 0 bases, leaving 11 bases between the germline ends. The CDR3 extends over 15 amino acids. The chain's CDR3 is CASSTSRSSYNEQFF. As DNA, the CDR3 is TGTGCCAGCAGTACTTCCCGGAGCTCCTACAATGAGCAGTTCTTC.

This clonotype came up a few times. J is TRBJ2-7 and V is TRBV29-1, with TRBD2 as a possible D gene (5 bases). V was trimmed by 7 bases and J by 2 bases, leaving 15 bases between them. Germline V gene lookup returns CDR1 SQVTM and CDR2 ANQGSEA. The CDR3 loop spans 13 amino acids. The CDR3 DNA reads TGCAGCGCGTACGACGGGGTTGCCTACGAGCAGTACTTC. Its translation is CSAYDGVAYEQYF.

About this clonotype: This may arise from a read error, as a much more abundant clone is one base away. The rearrangement joins TRBV10-3 to TRBJ2-4; tentatively, D is TRBD2 (5 bases). Germline V gives CDR1 ENHRY, CDR2 SYGVKD. Trimming removed 8 bases from V and 13 bases from J, with 21 bases in between. This CDR3 is built from 13 residues. CDR3 loop: CAIRRAPAYVQYF. The DNA for the CDR3 is TGTGCCATCCGGCGGGCCCCTGCCTACGTGCAGTACTTC.

J is TRBJ2-4 and V is TRBV27; 7 bases agree with TRBD2. The J segment lost 0 bases and the V segment lost 5 bases, leaving 10 bases of the junction unmatched. The CDR3 is 17 amino acids. Germline CDR1 is MNHEY and CDR2 is SMNVEV (reference sequence). The CDR3 loop reads CASSPSDGRQAKNIQYF. As DNA, the CDR3 is TGTGCCAGCAGTCCCAGCGACGGGAGGCAAGCCAAAAACATTCAGTACTTC.

The rearrangement uses TRBV6-2 or TRBV6-3 and TRBJ2-1, with a tentative D call TRBD2 (6 bases). The V end lost 7 bases, the J end lost 8 bases, and 15 bases lay between the germline ends. The CDR3 runs to 13 residues. CDR1 is MNHEY and CDR2 is SVGEGT in the germline V gene. The CDR3 protein is CASMSGSVDEQFF. The CDR3 DNA reads TGTGCCAGCATGAGCGGGTCGGTCGATGAGCAGTTCTTC.

The chain employs TRBV3-1 and TRBJ2-5; D remains unclear. Trimming cost V 3 bases and J 7 bases, with 9 bases left between them. The CDR3 extends over 12 amino acids. The germline V gene has CDR1 LGHDT and CDR2 YNNKEL (reference sequence). The CDR3 nucleotides are TGTGCCAGCAGCCAGAGGCTAGGGACCCAGTACTTC. Its translation: CASSQRLGTQYF.

This rearrangement joins TRBV20-1 to TRBJ2-1; 8 bases fit TRBD1. The CDR3 is 12 residues long. In germline, CDR1 is DFQATT, CDR2 SNEGSKA (reference sequence). As DNA, the CDR3 is TGCACGGCGGCAGGGGGCGTTAATGAGCAGTTCTTC. Its protein product is CTAAGGVNEQFF.

This chain connects TRBV27 to TRBJ2-1, with D possibly being TRBD2 (5 bases). CDR3 length equals 16 residues. Trimming removed 2 bases at V and 6 bases at J, with 17 bases between. In germline, CDR1 is MNHEY, CDR2 SMNVEV (reference sequence). The CDR3 nucleotides read TGTGCCAGCAGTTTACAAGGGCCAAAGAGGGCCAATGAGCAGTTCTTC. Translated, it gives CASSLQGPKRANEQFF.

This sequence joins TRBV2 and TRBJ2-3; 9 positions match TRBD1. Trimming removed 5 bases from V and 2 bases from J; junction bases left unmatched: 5. This CDR3 spans 15 amino acids. CDR1 SNHLY and CDR2 FYNNEI come from the germline V gene. Written as DNA, the CDR3 is TGTGCCAGCAGTTCCGACAGGGGGAACACAGATACGCAGTATTTT. Translating gives CASSSDRGNTDTQYF.

The chain recombines TRBV7-9 with TRBJ2-4, with unresolved D. The CDR3 extends over 15 amino acids. CDR1 and CDR2 (germline): SEHNR, FQNEAQ (reference sequence). Trimming pared 2 bases from V and 1 base from J, leaving 9 bases between. CDR3 in amino acids: CASSLKGGAKNIQYF. CDR3 nucleotide sequence: TGTGCCAGCAGCTTAAAGGGTGGGGCCAAAAACATTCAGTACTTC.

This clonotype was observed a few times. The V gene is TRBV2, the J gene TRBJ2-7; D remains ambiguous. Trimming removed 1 base at V and 6 bases at J, with 10 bases between. CDR3 size: 13 residues. In germline, CDR1 is SNHLY, CDR2 FYNNEI. As DNA, the CDR3 is TGTGCCAGCAGTGAAGGGGCAACGGGCGAGCAGTACTTC. Translation gives CASSEGATGEQYF.

The rearrangement links TRBV9 to TRBJ1-3; TRBD1 matches at 8 bases. Germline-derived CDR1 and CDR2 are SGDLS and YYNGEE. V was pared by 3 bases and J by 3 bases, with 8 bases of the junction left unmatched. The length of the CDR3 is 16 residues. The CDR3 DNA reads TGTGCCAGCAGCGGAGAAGGACAGGGCGTTGGAAACACCATATATTTT. Its translation is CASSGEGQGVGNTIYF. The entire variable domain, with the rest obtained from reference TRBV9 and TRBJ1-3, is as follows: DSGVTQTPKHLITATGQRVTLRCSPRSGDLSVYWYQQSLDQGLQFLIQYYNGEERAKGNILERFSAQQFPDLHSELNLSSLELGDSALYFCASSGEGQGVGNTIYFGEGSWLTVV.

Of note for this clonotype: A much bigger clone sits one base away, suggesting this may be a read error. Here the CDR3 DNA reads TGCGCCAGCAGCCAACCCCCAGGGTCACGGGACAATGAGCAGTACTTC. This sequence encodes CASSQPPGSRDNEQYF. The chain is built from TRBV4-3 and TRBJ2-1; maybe TRBD1 (6 bases). The J call could be wrong; TRBJ2-7 is a better fit for the DNA end. This CDR3 contains 16 residues. CDR1 and CDR2 from the germline V gene are LGHNA and YSLEER.

This clonotype was detected a few times. The chain has TRBV20-1 and TRBJ2-6; unclear D gene. The germline V gene has CDR1 DFQATT and CDR2 SNEGSKA (reference sequence). The CDR3 loop spans 14 amino acids. Trimming shortened V by 1 base and J by 4 bases, and 8 bases separated the two germline ends. CDR3: CSARAPYGANVLTF. CDR3 nucleotides: TGCAGTGCTAGAGCCCCGTACGGGGCCAACGTCCTGACTTTC.

The genes are TRBV5-6 and TRBJ2-5; D possibly uses TRBD1 or TRBD2 (5 bases each). The J call may be mistaken, given a closer DNA end match to TRBJ2-7. The CDR3 has 14 amino acids. Germline V gene lookup returns CDR1 SGHDT and CDR2 YYEEEE. CDR3 loop: CASSLGGVRYEQYF. The CDR3 coding sequence is TGTGCCAGCAGCTTGGGAGGGGTCCGCTACGAGCAGTACTTC.

The chain has TRBV20-1 and TRBJ2-1; D is uncertain. This CDR3 is built from 11 residues. CDR1 is DFQATT and CDR2 is SNEGSKA in the germline V gene (reference sequence). V lost 7 bases and J 2 bases, leaving 6 bases between the germline ends. CDR3: CSGTAYNEQFF. The CDR3 DNA sequence: TGCAGTGGTACCGCCTACAATGAGCAGTTCTTC.

The chain has TRBV4-2 and TRBJ1-5, with D possibly TRBD1 on 6 matching bases. V lost 0 bases to trimming and J lost 9 bases, with 12 bases between them. The CDR3 sequence is 14 residues long. Germline-derived CDR1 and CDR2 are LGHNA and YNFKEQ. CDR3 sequence: CASSQDMGAWPQHF. The CDR3 nucleotides read TGTGCCAGCAGCCAAGATATGGGGGCATGGCCCCAGCATTTT.

About this clonotype itself: With a much larger clone just one base away, this may be a read error. The DNA of the CDR3 is TGTGCCAGCTCATCCAACAAGGGCACTGAAGCTTTCTTT. Amino acid sequence: CASSSNKGTEAFF. The V and J genes are TRBV18 and TRBJ1-1; D ambiguous. The germline V gene encodes CDR1 KGHSH and CDR2 LQKENI. V lost 5 bases and J 4 bases, leaving 11 bases between the germline ends. This CDR3 region has 13 residues. Variable domain in full (rest from reference TRBV18 and TRBJ1-1): NAGVMQNPRHLVRRRGQEARLRCSPMKGHSHVYWYRQLPEEGLKFMVYLQKENIIDESGMPKERFSAEFPKEGPSILRIQQVVRGDSAAYFCASSSNKGTEAFFGQGTRLTVV.

The CDR3 region is CASTLSGLKQYF. In DNA form, the CDR3 reads TGTGCCAGCACCCTATCCGGGCTCAAGCAGTACTTC. V gene TRBV12-3 or TRBV12-4 combines with J gene TRBJ2-7; D is undetermined. The CDR3 contains 12 residues. The V end was cut by 7 bases, the J end by 8 bases, with 15 bases between.

This clonotype came up a few times. The chain has TRBV7-2 and TRBJ2-5; TRBD1 matches at 7 bases. Trimming took 8 bases from V and 6 from J; bases not matched to a gene: 12. There are 14 residues in the CDR3. Germline V CDR1 and CDR2: SGHTA, FQGNSA. CDR3 residues: CASSKTGNFQTQYF. For the CDR3, the DNA is TGTGCCAGCTCCAAGACAGGGAATTTTCAGACCCAGTACTTC.

This sequence joins TRBV5-6 and TRBJ1-2; tentative D call: TRBD1 (5 bases). From germline, CDR1 is SGHDT and CDR2 YYEEEE. Trimming stripped 7 bases from V and 4 bases from J, with 17 bases between. The CDR3 length is 14 residues. The CDR3 sequence: CASGARGQSYGYTF. CDR3 DNA sequence: TGTGCCAGCGGCGCTAGGGGCCAGTCCTATGGCTACACCTTC.

The chain combines TRBV4-1 with TRBJ2-4; D call uncertain. The CDR3 contains 13 residues. Trimming took off 4 bases at V and 12 bases at J, with 16 bases between the two ends. Germline CDR1 reads MGHRA; CDR2 reads YSYEKL. The CDR3 spells CASSPPGSSYQYF. CDR3 nucleotides: TGCGCCAGCAGCCCCCCGGGCAGTTCATATCAGTACTTC.

Remarks on this clonotype: It may be a read error: a sequence one base away is much more abundant. The rearrangement joins TRBV4-1 to TRBJ2-5; 8 bases match TRBD2. Germline V lookup: CDR1 MGHRA, CDR2 YSYEKL. After removal of 4 bases from V and 11 bases from J, the junction contained 9 bases not matched to a gene. This CDR3 spans 13 amino acids. This CDR3 reads CASSLAGWGEQYF. The DNA of the CDR3 is TGCGCCAGCAGCCTAGCGGGGTGGGGTGAGCAGTACTTC.

In its sample, this clonotype was seen a few times. The chain links TRBV7-3 to TRBJ2-3, with unresolved D. Germline V lookup: CDR1 SGHTA, CDR2 FQGTGA. The length of the CDR3 is 13 residues. The ends were cut back, 11 bases at V and 4 bases at J, with 16 bases in the middle. CDR3 sequence: CAQIVLGPDTQYF. CDR3 DNA: TGTGCCCAAATAGTGTTGGGCCCAGATACGCAGTATTTT.

V is TRBV19 and J is TRBJ1-1; D may be TRBD1 (5 bases). Trimming cost V 8 bases and J 11 bases, with 12 bases left between them. CDR1 and CDR2 from the germline V gene are LNHDA and SQIVND (reference sequence). This CDR3 is 10 amino acids long. The chain's CDR3 is CASGRVAAFF. The CDR3 coding sequence is TGTGCCAGTGGCAGGGTCGCGGCTTTCTTT.

This rearrangement joins TRBV29-1 to TRBJ2-4; D is tentatively TRBD1 or TRBD2 (5 bases each). CDR3 length equals 13 residues. The ends were cut back, 6 bases at V and 10 bases at J, with 19 bases in the middle. CDR1 is SQVTM, CDR2 ANQGSEA, per germline. CDR3 protein: CSVGTASLRIQYF. The DNA of the CDR3 is TGCAGCGTGGGGACGGCATCCCTCCGGATTCAGTACTTC.

V and J are TRBV9 and TRBJ1-6, with D possibly matching TRBD1 (6 bases). V was shortened by 3 bases and J by 3 bases, with 13 bases between the two germline ends. This CDR3 has 16 residues. Germline values: CDR1 SGDLS, CDR2 YYNGEE. This chain's CDR3 is CASSEGGSNYNSPLHF. The CDR3 bases are TGTGCCAGCAGCGAGGGGGGCTCAAACTATAATTCACCCCTCCACTTT.

This sequence joins TRBV30 and TRBJ2-1, with 8 bases identical to TRBD1. Germline V lookup: CDR1 GTSNPN, CDR2 SVGIG (reference sequence). The length of the CDR3 is 13 residues. J lost 8 bases, V lost 3 bases, and 6 bases had no gene match. Here the CDR3 DNA reads TGTGCCTGGAGAGGGCAGGGGGCAGATGAGCAGTTCTTC. This encodes CAWRGQGADEQFF.

The chain employs TRBV28 and TRBJ2-4; D is undetermined. V gave up 6 bases and J gave up 0 bases, with 6 bases separating them. Germline CDR1 is MDHEN and CDR2 is SYDVKM. The CDR3 consists of 13 residues. The CDR3 DNA reads TGTGCCAGCAGCGCCTTAGCCAAAAACATTCAGTACTTC. It yields the protein CASSALAKNIQYF.

This chain uses TRBV20-1 with TRBJ2-7, with unresolved D. This CDR3 is 12 amino acids long. The ends were cut back, 2 bases at V and 2 bases at J, with 7 bases in the middle. CDR1 is DFQATT, CDR2 SNEGSKA, per germline (reference sequence). The CDR3 DNA reads TGCAGTGCTAGACGCAGACCCTACGAGCAGTACTTC. Encoded protein: CSARRRPYEQYF.